One T cell receptor (beta chain) is described in this entry. Trimming cost V 0 bases and J 0 bases, with 7 bases left between them. CDR1 is LGHNA and CDR2 is YSLEER in the germline V gene. The length of the CDR3 is 15 residues. Use of 60 Vbeta and 13 Jbeta primers characterized the PCR. How the authors handled the data: Counted up in a later analysis, unique TCR beta chains came to about 80 million, with about 9.9 million shared. TCRdb's table, derived via immunoSEQ multiplex PCR, lists solely in-frame clones and lacks some. V and J calls and clone size are copied from that table; D and trimming were computed from the DNA. The top ten clones hold 5.5% to 7% of a sample with approximately 110,000 clones, more than 80% of them seen once. This entry is derived from a study of cytomegalovirus exposure and HLA in healthy donors.

The receptor's source is a man between 18 and 29 years old in good health and CMV-seronegative. This rearrangement joins TRBV4-3 to TRBJ2-3, with D unclear. Material: PBMCs. The CDR3 is CASSQDGVSTDTQYF. The DNA of the CDR3 is TGCGCCAGCAGCCAAGACGGAGTTAGCACAGATACGCAGTATTTT.